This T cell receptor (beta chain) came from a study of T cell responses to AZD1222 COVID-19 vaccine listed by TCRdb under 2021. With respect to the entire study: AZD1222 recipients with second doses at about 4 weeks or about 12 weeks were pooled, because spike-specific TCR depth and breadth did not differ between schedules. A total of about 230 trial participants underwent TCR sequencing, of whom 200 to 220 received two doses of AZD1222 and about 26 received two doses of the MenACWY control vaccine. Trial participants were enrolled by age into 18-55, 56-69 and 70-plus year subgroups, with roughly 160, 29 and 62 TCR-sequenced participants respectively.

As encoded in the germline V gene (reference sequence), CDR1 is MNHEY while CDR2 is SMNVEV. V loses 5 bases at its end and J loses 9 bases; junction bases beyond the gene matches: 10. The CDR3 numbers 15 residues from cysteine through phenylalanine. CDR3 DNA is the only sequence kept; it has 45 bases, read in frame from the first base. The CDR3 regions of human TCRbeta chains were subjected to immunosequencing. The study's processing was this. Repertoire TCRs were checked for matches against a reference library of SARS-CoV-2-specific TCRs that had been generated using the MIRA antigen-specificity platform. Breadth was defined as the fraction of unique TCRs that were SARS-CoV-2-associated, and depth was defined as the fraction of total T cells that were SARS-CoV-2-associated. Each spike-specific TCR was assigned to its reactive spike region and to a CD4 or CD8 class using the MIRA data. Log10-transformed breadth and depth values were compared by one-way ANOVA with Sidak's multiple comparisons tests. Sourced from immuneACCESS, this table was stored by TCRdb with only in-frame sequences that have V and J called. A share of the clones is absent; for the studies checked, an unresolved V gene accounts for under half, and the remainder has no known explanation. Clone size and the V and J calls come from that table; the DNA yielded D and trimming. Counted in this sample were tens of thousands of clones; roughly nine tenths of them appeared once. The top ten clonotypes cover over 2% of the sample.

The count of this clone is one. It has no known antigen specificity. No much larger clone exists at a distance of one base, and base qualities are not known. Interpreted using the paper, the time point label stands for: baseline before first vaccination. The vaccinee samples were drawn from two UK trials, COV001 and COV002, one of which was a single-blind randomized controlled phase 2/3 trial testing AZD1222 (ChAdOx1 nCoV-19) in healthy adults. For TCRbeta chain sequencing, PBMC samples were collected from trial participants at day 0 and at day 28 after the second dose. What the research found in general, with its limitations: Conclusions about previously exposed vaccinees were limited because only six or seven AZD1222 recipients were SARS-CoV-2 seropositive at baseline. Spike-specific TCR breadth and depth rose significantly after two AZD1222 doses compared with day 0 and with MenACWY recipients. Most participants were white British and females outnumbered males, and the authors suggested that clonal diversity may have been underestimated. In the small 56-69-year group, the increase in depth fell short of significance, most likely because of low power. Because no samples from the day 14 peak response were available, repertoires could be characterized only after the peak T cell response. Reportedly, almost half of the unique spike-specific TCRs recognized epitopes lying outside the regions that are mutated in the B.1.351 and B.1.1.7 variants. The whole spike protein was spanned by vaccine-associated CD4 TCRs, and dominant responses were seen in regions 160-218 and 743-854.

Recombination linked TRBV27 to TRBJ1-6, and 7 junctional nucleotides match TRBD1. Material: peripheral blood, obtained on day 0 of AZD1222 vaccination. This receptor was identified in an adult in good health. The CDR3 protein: CASSPQTGRSSPLHF. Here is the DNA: TGTGCCAGCAGTCCACAGACAGGGAGATCTTCACCCCTCCACTTT.